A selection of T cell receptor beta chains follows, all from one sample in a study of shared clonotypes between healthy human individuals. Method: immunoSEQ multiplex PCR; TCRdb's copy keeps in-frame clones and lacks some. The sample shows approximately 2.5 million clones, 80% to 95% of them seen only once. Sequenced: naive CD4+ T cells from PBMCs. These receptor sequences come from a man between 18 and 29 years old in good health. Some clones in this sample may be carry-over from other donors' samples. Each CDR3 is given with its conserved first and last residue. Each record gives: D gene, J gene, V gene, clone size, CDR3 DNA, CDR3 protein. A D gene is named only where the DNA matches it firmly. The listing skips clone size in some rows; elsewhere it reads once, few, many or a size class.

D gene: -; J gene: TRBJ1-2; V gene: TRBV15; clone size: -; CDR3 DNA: TGTGCCACCAGTAAAGGTGGGGGCTACACCTTC; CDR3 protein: CATSKGGGYTF
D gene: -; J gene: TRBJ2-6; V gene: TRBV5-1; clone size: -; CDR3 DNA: TGCGCCAGCAGCTCGGACCTCTCTGGGGCCAACGTCCTGACTTTC; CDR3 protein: CASSSDLSGANVLTF
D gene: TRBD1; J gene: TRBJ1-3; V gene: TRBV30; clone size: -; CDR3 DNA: TGTGCCTGGAGTGTACAGGGGGGGAGTGGAAACACCATATATTTT; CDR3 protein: CAWSVQGGSGNTIYF
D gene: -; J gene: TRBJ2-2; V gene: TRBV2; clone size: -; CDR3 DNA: TGTGCCAGCAGTGACAGCGCCGGGGAGCTGTTTTTT; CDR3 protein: CASSDSAGELFF
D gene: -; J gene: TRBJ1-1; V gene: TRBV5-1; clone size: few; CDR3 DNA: TGCGCCAGCAGCTCGGACAGTTACACTGAAGCTTTCTTT; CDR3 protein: CASSSDSYTEAFF
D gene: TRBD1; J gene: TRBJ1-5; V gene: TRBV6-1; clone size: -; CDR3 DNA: TGTGCCAGCAGCCGGGACAGGGGCAATCAGCCCCAGCATTTT; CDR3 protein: CASSRDRGNQPQHF
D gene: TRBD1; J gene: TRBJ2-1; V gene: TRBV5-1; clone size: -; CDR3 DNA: TGCGCCAGCAGCGCGGGACAGGGGGCCCGTGAGCAGTTCTTC; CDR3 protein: CASSAGQGAREQFF
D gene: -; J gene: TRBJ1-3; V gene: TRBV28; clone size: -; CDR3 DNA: TGTGCCAGCAGGCGGGGGGCGGCGGGAAACACCATATATTTT; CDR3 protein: CASRRGAAGNTIYF
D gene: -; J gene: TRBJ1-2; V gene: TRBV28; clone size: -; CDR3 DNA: TGTGCCAGCAGTTCCCCGTGGGGGAATGGCTACACCTTC; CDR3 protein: CASSSPWGNGYTF
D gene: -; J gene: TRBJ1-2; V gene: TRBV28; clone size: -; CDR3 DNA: TGTGCCAGCAGTTTATCCGGCCTTAACTATGGCTACACCTTC; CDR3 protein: CASSLSGLNYGYTF